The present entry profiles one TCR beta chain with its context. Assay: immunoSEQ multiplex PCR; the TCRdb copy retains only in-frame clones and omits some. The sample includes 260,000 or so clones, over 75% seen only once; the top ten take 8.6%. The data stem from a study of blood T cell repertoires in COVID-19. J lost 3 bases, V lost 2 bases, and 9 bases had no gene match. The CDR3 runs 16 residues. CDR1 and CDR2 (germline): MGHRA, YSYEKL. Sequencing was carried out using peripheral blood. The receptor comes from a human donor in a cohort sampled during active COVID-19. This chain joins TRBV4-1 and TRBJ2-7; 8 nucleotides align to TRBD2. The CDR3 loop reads CASSQRSMGLDYEQYF. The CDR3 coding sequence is TGCGCCAGCAGCCAAAGATCTATGGGACTAGACTACGAGCAGTACTTC.